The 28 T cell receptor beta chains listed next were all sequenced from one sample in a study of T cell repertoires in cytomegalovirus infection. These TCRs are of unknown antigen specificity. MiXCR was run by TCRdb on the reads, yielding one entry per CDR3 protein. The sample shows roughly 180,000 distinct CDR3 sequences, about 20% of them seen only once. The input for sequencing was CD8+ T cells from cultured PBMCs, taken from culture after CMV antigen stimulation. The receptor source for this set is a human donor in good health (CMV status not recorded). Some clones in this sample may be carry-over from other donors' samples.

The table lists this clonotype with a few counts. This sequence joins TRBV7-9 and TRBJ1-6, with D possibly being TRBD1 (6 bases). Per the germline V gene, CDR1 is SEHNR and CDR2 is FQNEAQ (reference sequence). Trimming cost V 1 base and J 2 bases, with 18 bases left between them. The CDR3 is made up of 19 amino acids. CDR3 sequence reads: CASSLGGTLPNPYNSPLHF. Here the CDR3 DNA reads TGTGCCAGCAGCTTAGGAGGGACACTACCTAACCCCTATAATTCACCCCTCCACTTT. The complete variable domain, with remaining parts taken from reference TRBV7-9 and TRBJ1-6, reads DTGVSQNPRHKITKRGQNVTFRCDPISEHNRLYWYRQTLGQGPEFLTYFQNEAQLEKSRLLSDRFSAERPKGSFSTLEIQRTEQGDSAMYLCASSLGGTLPNPYNSPLHFGNGTRLTVT.

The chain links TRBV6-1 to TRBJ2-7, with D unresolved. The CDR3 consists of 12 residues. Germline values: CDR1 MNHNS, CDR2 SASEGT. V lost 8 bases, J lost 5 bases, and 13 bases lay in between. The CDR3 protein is CASALGFDEQYF. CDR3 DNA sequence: TGTGCCAGCGCCCTAGGGTTCGACGAGCAGTACTTC.

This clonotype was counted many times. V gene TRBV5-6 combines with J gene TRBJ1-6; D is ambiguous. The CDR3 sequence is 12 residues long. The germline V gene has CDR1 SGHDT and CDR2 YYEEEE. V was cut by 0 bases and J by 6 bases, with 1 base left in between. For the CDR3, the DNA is TGTGCCAGCAGCTTGGGTAATTCACCCCTCCACTTT. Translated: CASSLGNSPLHF.

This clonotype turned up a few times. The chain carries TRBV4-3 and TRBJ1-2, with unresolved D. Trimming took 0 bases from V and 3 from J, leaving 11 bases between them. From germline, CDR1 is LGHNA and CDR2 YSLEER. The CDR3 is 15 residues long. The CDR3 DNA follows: TGCGCCAGCAGCCAAGATATCACAGCCTACTATGGCTACACCTTC. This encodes CASSQDITAYYGYTF.

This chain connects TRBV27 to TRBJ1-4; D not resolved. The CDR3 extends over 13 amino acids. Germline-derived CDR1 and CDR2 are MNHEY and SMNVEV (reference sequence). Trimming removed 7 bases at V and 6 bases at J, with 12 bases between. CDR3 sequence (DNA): TGTGCCAGCAAACGGGGAGGATATGAAAAACTGTTTTTT. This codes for CASKRGGYEKLFF.

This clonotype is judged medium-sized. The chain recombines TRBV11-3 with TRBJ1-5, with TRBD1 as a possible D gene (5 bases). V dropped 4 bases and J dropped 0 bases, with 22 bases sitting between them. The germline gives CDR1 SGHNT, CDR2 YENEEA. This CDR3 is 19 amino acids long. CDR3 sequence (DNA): TGTGCCAGCAGCTCAATCGATGTTTTGACGGGGGATAGCAATCAGCCCCAGCATTTT. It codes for CASSSIDVLTGDSNQPQHF.

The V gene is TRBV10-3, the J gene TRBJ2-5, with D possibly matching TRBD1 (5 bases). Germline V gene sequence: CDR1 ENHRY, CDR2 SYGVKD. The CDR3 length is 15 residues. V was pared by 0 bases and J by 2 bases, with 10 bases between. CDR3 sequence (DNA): TGTGCCATCAGTGAGTCGGAAAGGGGTCAAGAGACCCAGTACTTC. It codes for CAISESERGQETQYF.

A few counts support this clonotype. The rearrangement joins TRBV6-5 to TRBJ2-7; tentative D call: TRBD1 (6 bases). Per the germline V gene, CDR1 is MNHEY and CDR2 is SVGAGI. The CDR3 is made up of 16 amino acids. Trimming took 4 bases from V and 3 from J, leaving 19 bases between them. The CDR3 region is CASSLYASGEIYEQYF. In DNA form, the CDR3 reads TGTGCCAGCAGTTTATACGCCTCAGGGGAGATCTACGAGCAGTACTTC.

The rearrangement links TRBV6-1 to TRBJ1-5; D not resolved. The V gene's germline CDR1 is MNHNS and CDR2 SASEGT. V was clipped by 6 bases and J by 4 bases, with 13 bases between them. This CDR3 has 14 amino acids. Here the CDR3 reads CASRTVDGNQPQHF. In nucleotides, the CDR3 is TGTGCCAGCAGGACGGTCGACGGTAATCAGCCCCAGCATTTT.

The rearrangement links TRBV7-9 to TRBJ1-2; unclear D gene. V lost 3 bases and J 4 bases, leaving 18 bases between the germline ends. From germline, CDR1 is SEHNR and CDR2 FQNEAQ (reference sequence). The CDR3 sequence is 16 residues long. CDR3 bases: TGTGCCAGCAGCTTTGTAAACCCCGGACGGAGCTATGGCTACACCTTC. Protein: CASSFVNPGRSYGYTF. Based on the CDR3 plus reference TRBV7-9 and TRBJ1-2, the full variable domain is DTGVSQNPRHKITKRGQNVTFRCDPISEHNRLYWYRQTLGQGPEFLTYFQNEAQLEKSRLLSDRFSAERPKGSFSTLEIQRTEQGDSAMYLCASSFVNPGRSYGYTFGSGTRLTVV.

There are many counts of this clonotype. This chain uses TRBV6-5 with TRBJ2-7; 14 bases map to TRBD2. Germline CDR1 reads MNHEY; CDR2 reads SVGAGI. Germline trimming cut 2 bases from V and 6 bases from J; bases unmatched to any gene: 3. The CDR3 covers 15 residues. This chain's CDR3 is CASSYLGLAGGEQYF. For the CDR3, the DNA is TGTGCCAGCAGTTACCTTGGACTAGCGGGGGGCGAGCAGTACTTC.

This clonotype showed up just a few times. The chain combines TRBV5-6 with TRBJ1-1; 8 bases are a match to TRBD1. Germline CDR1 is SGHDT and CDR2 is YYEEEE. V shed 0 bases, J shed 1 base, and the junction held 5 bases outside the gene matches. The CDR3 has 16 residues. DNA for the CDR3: TGTGCCAGCAGCTTGGCCTTCCAGGGGGCGAACACTGAAGCTTTCTTT. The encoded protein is CASSLAFQGANTEAFF.

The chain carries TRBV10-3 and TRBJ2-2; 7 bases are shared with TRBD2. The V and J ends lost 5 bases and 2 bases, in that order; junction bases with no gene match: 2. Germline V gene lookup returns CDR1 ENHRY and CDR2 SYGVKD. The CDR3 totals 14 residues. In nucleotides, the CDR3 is TGTGCCATCAGTAGCGGGGCAAACACCGGGGAGCTGTTTTTT. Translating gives CAISSGANTGELFF.

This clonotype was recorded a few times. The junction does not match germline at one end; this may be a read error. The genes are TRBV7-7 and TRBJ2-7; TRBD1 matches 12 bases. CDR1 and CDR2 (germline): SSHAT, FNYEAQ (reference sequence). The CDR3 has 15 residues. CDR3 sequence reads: CASSLGTGGGYEQYF. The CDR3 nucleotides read TGTGCTAGCAGCTTAGGGACAGGGGGCGGTTACGAGCAGTACTTC.

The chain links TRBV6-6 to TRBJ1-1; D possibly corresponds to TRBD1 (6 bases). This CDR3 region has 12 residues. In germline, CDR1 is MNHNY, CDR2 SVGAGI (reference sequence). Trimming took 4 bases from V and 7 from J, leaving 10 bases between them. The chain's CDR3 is CASSLGQIEAFF. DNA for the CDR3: TGTGCCAGCAGTTTAGGACAGATTGAAGCTTTCTTT.

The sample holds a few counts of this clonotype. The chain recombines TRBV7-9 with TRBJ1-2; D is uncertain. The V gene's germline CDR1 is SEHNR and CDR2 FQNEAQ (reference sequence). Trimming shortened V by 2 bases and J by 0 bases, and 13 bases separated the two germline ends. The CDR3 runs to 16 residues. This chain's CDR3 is CASSLSLRTSNYGYTF. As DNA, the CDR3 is TGTGCCAGCAGCTTATCCCTCAGGACCTCTAACTATGGCTACACCTTC.

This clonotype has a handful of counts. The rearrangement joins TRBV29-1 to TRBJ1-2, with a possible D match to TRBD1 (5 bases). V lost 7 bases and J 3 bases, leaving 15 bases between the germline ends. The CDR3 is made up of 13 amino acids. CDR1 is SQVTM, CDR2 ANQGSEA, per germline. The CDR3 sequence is CSGGGGPDYGYTF. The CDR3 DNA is TGCAGCGGGGGGGGAGGGCCCGACTATGGCTACACCTTC.

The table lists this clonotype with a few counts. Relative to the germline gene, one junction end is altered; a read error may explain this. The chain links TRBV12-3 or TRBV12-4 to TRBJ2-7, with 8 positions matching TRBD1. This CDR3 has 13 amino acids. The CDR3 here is CVSTLGQGGEQYF. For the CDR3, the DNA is TGTGTCAGCACCCTAGGACAGGGAGGCGAGCAGTACTTC.

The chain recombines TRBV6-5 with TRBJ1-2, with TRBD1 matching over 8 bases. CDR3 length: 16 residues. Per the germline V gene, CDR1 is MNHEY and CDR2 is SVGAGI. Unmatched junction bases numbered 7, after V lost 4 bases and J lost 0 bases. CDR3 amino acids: CASSWLTGGSNYGYTF. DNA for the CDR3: TGTGCCAGCAGTTGGCTAACAGGGGGATCTAACTATGGCTACACCTTC.

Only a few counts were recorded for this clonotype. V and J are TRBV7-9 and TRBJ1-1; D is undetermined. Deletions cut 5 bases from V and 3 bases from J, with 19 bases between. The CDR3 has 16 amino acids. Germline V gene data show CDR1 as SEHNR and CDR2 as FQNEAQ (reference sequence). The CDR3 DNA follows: TGTGCCAGCAGCCCAAAGGAGTACAGATACTACACTGAAGCTTTCTTT. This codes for CASSPKEYRYYTEAFF.

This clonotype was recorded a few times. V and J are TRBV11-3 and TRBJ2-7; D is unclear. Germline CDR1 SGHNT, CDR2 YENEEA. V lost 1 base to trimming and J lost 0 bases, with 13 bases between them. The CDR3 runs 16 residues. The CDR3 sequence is CASSLAVGRSSYEQYF. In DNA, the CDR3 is TGTGCCAGCAGCTTAGCTGTGGGCCGGAGCTCCTACGAGCAGTACTTC.

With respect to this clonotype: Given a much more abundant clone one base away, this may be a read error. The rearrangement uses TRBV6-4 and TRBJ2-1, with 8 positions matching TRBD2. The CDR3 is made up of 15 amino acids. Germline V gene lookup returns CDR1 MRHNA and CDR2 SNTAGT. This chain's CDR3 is CASSPLAGGYNEQLF. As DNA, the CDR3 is TGTGCCAGCAGTCCATTGGCGGGGGGCTACAATGAGCAGTTGTTC.

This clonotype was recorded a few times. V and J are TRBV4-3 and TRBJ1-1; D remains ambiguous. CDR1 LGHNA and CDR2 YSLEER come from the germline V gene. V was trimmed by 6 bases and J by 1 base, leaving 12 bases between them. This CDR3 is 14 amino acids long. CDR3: CASSQTTANTEAFF. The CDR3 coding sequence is TGCGCCAGCAGTCAGACGACTGCGAACACTGAAGCTTTCTTT.

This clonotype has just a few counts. CDR3 nucleotide sequence: TGTGCCAGCAGTTGGAACCGGGAGAGCTACGAGCAGTACTTC. Residues: CASSWNRESYEQYF. J is TRBJ2-7 and V is TRBV6-5; D is possibly TRBD2 (6 bases). The V end lost 4 bases, the J end lost 3 bases, and 13 bases lay between the germline ends. Germline loops: CDR1 MNHEY, CDR2 SVGAGI. This CDR3 contains 14 residues.

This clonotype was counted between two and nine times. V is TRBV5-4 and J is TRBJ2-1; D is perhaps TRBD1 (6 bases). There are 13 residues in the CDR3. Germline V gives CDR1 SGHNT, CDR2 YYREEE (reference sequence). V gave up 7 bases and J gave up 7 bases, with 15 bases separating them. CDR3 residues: CASSPDRRNEQFF. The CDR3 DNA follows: TGTGCCAGCTCCCCGGACAGAAGAAATGAGCAGTTCTTC. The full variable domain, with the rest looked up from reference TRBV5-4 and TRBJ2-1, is ETGVTQSPTHLIKTRGQQVTLRCSSQSGHNTVSWYQQALGQGPQFIFQYYREEENGRGNFPPRFSGLQFPNYSSELNVNALELDDSALYLCASSPDRRNEQFFGPGTRLTVL.

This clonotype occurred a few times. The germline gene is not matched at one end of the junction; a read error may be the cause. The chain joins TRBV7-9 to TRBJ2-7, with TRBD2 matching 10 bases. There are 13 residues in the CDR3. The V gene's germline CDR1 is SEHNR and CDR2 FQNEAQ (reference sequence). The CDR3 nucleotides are TGTGCCAGCAGCCCTAATTTTAGCGGGGGGCTCGACTTC. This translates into CASSPNFSGGLDF.

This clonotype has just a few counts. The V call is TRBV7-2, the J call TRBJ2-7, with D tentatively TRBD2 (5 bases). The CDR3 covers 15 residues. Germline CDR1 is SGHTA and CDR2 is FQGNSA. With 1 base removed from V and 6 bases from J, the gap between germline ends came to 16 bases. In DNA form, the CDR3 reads TGTGCCAGCAGCTTAGGCGCGGCTAGCCCTACCGAGCAGTACTTC. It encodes CASSLGAASPTEQYF.

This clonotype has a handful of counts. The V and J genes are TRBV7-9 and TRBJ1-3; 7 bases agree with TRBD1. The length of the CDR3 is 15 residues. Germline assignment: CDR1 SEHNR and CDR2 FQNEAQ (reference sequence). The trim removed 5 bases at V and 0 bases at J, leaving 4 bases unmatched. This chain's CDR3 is CASSGHRGSGNTIYF. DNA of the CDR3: TGTGCCAGCAGCGGGCACAGGGGCTCTGGAAACACCATATATTTT.